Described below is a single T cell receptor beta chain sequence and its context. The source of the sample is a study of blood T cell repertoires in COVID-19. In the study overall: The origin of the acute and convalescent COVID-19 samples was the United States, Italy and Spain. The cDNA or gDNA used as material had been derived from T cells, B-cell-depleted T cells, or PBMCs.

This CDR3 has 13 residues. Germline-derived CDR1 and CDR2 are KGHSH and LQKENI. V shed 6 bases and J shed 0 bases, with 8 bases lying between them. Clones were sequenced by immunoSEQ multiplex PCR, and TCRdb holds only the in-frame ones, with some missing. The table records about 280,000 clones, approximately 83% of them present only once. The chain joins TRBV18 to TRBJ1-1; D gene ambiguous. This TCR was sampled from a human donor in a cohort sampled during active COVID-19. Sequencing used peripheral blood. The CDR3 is CASSRGMNTEAFF. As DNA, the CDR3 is TGTGCCAGCTCGCGAGGAATGAACACTGAAGCTTTCTTT.